The rows below give T cell receptor beta chains drawn from one sample of a study of T cells in Graves' hyperthyroidism and ophthalmopathy. TCRdb redid the calling of the multiplex PCR reads with MiXCR, one entry per CDR3 protein. The sample has 95,000 to 110,000 distinct CDR3 sequences, around 50% seen once. Sequenced material: blood. These receptors all stem from a man in his forties with Graves' hyperthyroidism. CDR3s include the opening cysteine and the closing phenylalanine or tryptophan. D genes are given only for firm matches. Clone sizes are given selectively: once, few, many, or a class where the clone is expanded.

J gene,V gene,D gene,clone size,CDR3 protein,CDR3 DNA
TRBJ1-6,TRBV6-5,.,many,CASSYRSVGSRISPLHF,TGTGCCAGCAGTTACCGGTCCGTGGGGAGTAGGATTTCACCCCTCCACTTT
TRBJ2-1,TRBV2,.,many,CASSVRGASSYNEQFF,TGTGCCAGCAGTGTTAGGGGGGCCAGCTCCTACAATGAGCAGTTCTTC
TRBJ1-2,TRBV12-3/TRBV12-4,.,many,CASSFGQVDYGYTF,TGTGCCAGCAGTTTCGGCCAGGTTGACTATGGCTACACCTTC
TRBJ2-5,TRBV7-3,TRBD1,.,CASSRGQGSGETQYF,TGTGCCAGCAGCCGAGGACAGGGAAGCGGAGAGACCCAGTACTTC
TRBJ2-1,TRBV5-1,TRBD1,many,CASSLMDRVNEQFF,TGCGCCAGCAGCTTAATGGACAGGGTCAATGAGCAGTTCTTC
TRBJ1-5,TRBV2,.,.,CASGGTGQQPQHF,TGTGCCAGCGGGGGAACAGGGCAACAGCCCCAGCATTTT
TRBJ1-1,TRBV5-4,.,many,CASSLMGDTLNTEAFF,TGTGCCAGCAGCCTCATGGGGGACACCCTGAACACTGAAGCTTTCTTT
TRBJ1-1,TRBV7-6,.,.,CAGRMGPYTEAFF,TGTGCCGGCAGAATGGGGCCCTATACTGAAGCTTTCTTT
TRBJ2-1,TRBV19,TRBD2,many,CASNQIGLAGGPNYNEQFF,TGTGCCAGTAATCAAATAGGACTAGCGGGAGGACCCAACTACAATGAGCAGTTCTTC
TRBJ2-1,TRBV29-1,TRBD1,many,CSVESGQGAVGEQFF,TGCAGCGTCGAGTCGGGACAGGGGGCGGTAGGTGAGCAGTTCTTC
TRBJ2-1,TRBV7-6,.,.,CASSPEVGLTDNEQFF,TGTGCCAGCAGCCCTGAAGTAGGGCTCACCGACAATGAGCAGTTCTTC
TRBJ1-2,TRBV6-5,.,.,CASSTLAGDTF,TGTGCCAGCAGTACACTAGCGGGGGACACCTTC
TRBJ2-3,TRBV5-1,.,.,CASSLEGSTDTQYF,TGCGCCAGCAGCTTGGAAGGGAGCACAGATACGCAGTATTTT
TRBJ2-3,TRBV7-3,.,many,CASSLTGTDTQYF,TGTGCCAGCAGCTTAACTGGGACAGATACGCAGTATTTT
TRBJ2-2,TRBV10-3,.,many,CAIWGGGLTGELFF,TGTGCCATCTGGGGGGGGGGCCTCACCGGGGAGCTGTTTTTT
TRBJ2-1,TRBV7-9,.,.,CASSFVRGYNPYNEQFF,TGTGCCAGCAGCTTCGTGAGGGGCTACAACCCCTACAATGAGCAGTTCTTC
TRBJ2-1,TRBV7-6,TRBD2,many,CASSSPGLAGGGEQFF,TGTGCCAGCAGTTCCCCGGGGCTAGCGGGAGGAGGTGAGCAGTTCTTC
TRBJ1-5,TRBV25-1,.,medium-sized,CASSAYSDQPQHF,TGTGCCAGCAGTGCATACAGCGATCAGCCCCAGCATTTT
TRBJ1-6,TRBV6-5,.,many,CASSPPFSPLHF,TGTGCCAGCAGCCCTCCCTTTTCACCCCTCCACTTT
TRBJ2-7,TRBV27,.,few,CASSPGQKTPIEQYF,TGTGCCAGCAGTCCCGGACAGAAGACCCCTATAGAGCAGTACTTC
TRBJ2-5,TRBV5-1,.,.,CAGSRTPQETQYF,TGCGCCGGCAGTAGAACTCCCCAAGAGACCCAGTACTTC
TRBJ2-6,TRBV20-1,TRBD1,.,CSARDSVSGANVLTF,TGCAGTGCGAGGGACAGCGTCTCTGGGGCCAACGTCCTGACTTTC
TRBJ2-1,TRBV29-1,.,.,CSVEGGINNEQFF,TGCAGCGTTGAAGGGGGGATCAACAATGAGCAGTTCTTC
TRBJ2-1,TRBV6-5,TRBD2,few,CASSYLGLADEQFF,TGTGCCAGCAGTTATCTGGGACTAGCGGATGAGCAGTTCTTC
TRBJ2-7,TRBV7-8,.,.,CASSLVSSGSSYEQYF,TGTGCCAGCAGCTTGGTGAGCTCTGGGAGCTCCTACGAGCAGTACTTC
TRBJ1-3,TRBV10-3,TRBD1,.,CAITGELGNTIYF,TGTGCCATAACAGGGGAGTTAGGAAACACCATATATTTT
TRBJ2-5,TRBV7-9,TRBD1,.,CASSGPGTGEETRYF,TGTGCCAGCAGCGGACCCGGGACAGGGGAAGAGACCCGGTACTTC
TRBJ2-3,TRBV5-1,TRBD1,many,CASRPGQGARADTQYF,TGCGCCAGCAGGCCGGGACAGGGGGCGCGGGCAGATACGCAGTATTTT
TRBJ2-2,TRBV7-9,.,.,CASSPWDLPTGELFF,TGTGCCAGCAGCCCATGGGACCTACCCACCGGGGAGCTGTTTTTT
TRBJ2-2,TRBV19,TRBD1,many,CASSYGTGVATGELFF,TGTGCCAGTAGTTATGGTACAGGGGTAGCTACCGGGGAGCTGTTTTTT
TRBJ1-5,TRBV20-1,.,.,CSARDYRWQPPQHF,TGCAGTGCTAGAGACTACAGGTGGCAACCGCCCCAGCATTTT
TRBJ2-2,TRBV25-1,TRBD1,.,CASIEPGQANTGELFF,TGTGCCAGCATCGAACCGGGACAGGCGAACACCGGGGAGCTGTTTTTT
TRBJ2-5,TRBV7-9,.,.,CASSLGSIDLTGAQYF,TGTGCCAGCAGTCTGGGCAGCATCGACCTCACCGGGGCCCAGTACTTC
TRBJ2-7,TRBV5-1,.,.,CASSYDGTYEQYF,TGCGCCAGCAGCTATGACGGGACCTACGAGCAGTACTTC
TRBJ2-7,TRBV5-4,TRBD1,.,CASSPRTGQAFYEQYF,TGTGCCAGCAGCCCACGGACGGGACAGGCCTTCTACGAGCAGTACTTC
TRBJ2-1,TRBV2,TRBD2,once,CASSGTSGCDGQFF,TGTGCCAGCAGCGGGACTAGCGGGTGCGATGGGCAGTTCTTC